The 21 T cell receptor beta chains presented below share a single source sample, sequenced in a study of vaccination and CD4 T cells after COVID-19. These receptors have no known antigen. Cultured CD4+ T cells had their DNA profiled by the Oncomine TCR Beta short-read assay. TCRdb ran MiXCR on the PCR reads and lists one entry per CDR3 protein. The sample lists 3,100 or so distinct CDR3 sequences; over 70% were seen once. Regarding treatment: roughly nine-day PBMC culture with coronavirus spike peptide pools or control peptides (ViraFEST assay). The material sequenced was CD4+ T cells from blood, cultured in vitro. These TCRs come from a human donor who had recovered from COVID-19.

The rearrangement links TRBV7-2 to TRBJ2-3; 8 nucleotides line up with TRBD1. Germline CDR1 reads SGHTA; CDR2 reads FQGNSA. The CDR3 is 14 amino acids. With 6 bases clipped from V and 1 base from J, the junction kept 3 bases outside the gene matches. CDR3 loop: CASRRDRRTDTQYF. DNA of the CDR3: TGTGCCAGCAGGAGGGACAGGCGCACAGATACGCAGTATTTT.

On this clonotype itself: At one of its ends the junction is not consistent with the germline gene, which may arise from a read error. This chain connects TRBV5-4 to TRBJ1-2, with D possibly matching TRBD1 (5 bases). The CDR3 runs to 14 residues. The germline V gene has CDR1 SGHNT and CDR2 YYREEE (reference sequence). The CDR3 coding sequence is TGTGCCAGCAGGTTGGACATAGTGGGGCTTGGCTACACCTTC. Its translation: CASRLDIVGLGYTF.

V usage is TRBV7-2 and J usage is TRBJ2-2; 14 nucleotides line up with TRBD2. This CDR3 contains 15 residues. Germline V gene sequence: CDR1 SGHTA, CDR2 FQGNSA. The trim removed 5 bases at V and 6 bases at J, leaving 2 bases unmatched. CDR3 amino acids: CASSRGLAGAGELFF. For the CDR3, the DNA is TGTGCCAGCAGCCGGGGACTAGCGGGGGCCGGGGAGCTGTTTTTT. The full variable domain, in which reference TRBV7-2 and TRBJ2-2 provide the parts outside the CDR3, is GAGVSQSPSNKVTEKGKDVELRCDPISGHTALYWYRQSLGQGLEFLIYFQGNSAPDKSGLPSDRFSAERTGGSVSTLTIQRTQQEDSAVYLCASSRGLAGAGELFFGEGSRLTVL.

This clonotype was observed once. This chain uses TRBV6-5 with TRBJ1-1; tentative D call: TRBD1 (5 bases). Germline V gene data show CDR1 as MNHEY and CDR2 as SVGAGI. This CDR3 has 13 residues. The ends were cut back, 3 bases at V and 4 bases at J, with 9 bases in the middle. CDR3 sequence reads: CASSYYGGTEAFF. DNA for the CDR3: TGTGCCAGCAGTTATTACGGGGGCACTGAAGCTTTCTTT.

The CDR3 loop reads CASSYGGRRVGYTF. For the CDR3, the DNA is TGTGCCAGCAGTTACGGTGGGCGCAGGGTCGGCTACACCTTC. The rearrangement links TRBV6-5 to TRBJ1-2; a weak D match, TRBD1 (5 bases). V lost 2 bases, J lost 8 bases, and 15 bases lay in between. Germline V lookup: CDR1 MNHEY, CDR2 SVGAGI. CDR3 size: 14 residues.

V usage is TRBV7-2 and J usage is TRBJ1-5; D may be TRBD1 (6 bases). Between the trimmed V and J ends, which lost 4 bases and 0 bases, there was a span of 10 bases. Germline assignment: CDR1 SGHTA and CDR2 FQGNSA. There are 15 residues in the CDR3. In nucleotides, the CDR3 is TGTGCCAGCAGCTCTACAGGGTTTAGCAATCAGCCCCAGCATTTT. It codes for CASSSTGFSNQPQHF.

The chain carries TRBV20-1 and TRBJ1-5, with 7 bases identical to TRBD1. The trim removed 0 bases at V and 4 bases at J, leaving 6 bases unmatched. CDR3 length equals 15 residues. Germline loops: CDR1 DFQATT, CDR2 SNEGSKA (reference sequence). Here the CDR3 reads CSARDRGTVNQPQHF. The CDR3 bases are TGCAGTGCTAGAGATCGAGGGACAGTTAATCAGCCCCAGCATTTT.

This chain uses TRBV10-2 with TRBJ1-5; TRBD1 aligns across 8 bases. In germline, CDR1 is WSHSY, CDR2 SAAADI. The CDR3 consists of 18 residues. The J segment lost 2 bases and the V segment lost 2 bases, leaving 11 bases of the junction unmatched. The DNA of the CDR3 is TGCGCCAGCAGTGAGGACAGGGGATTGGTGGAGGGCAATCAGCCCCAGCATTTT. Amino acid sequence: CASSEDRGLVEGNQPQHF.

The chain joins TRBV7-2 to TRBJ1-5; D perhaps matches TRBD1 (6 bases). CDR1 and CDR2 (germline): SGHTA, FQGNSA. V shed 4 bases and J shed 4 bases, with 8 bases lying between them. This CDR3 is 13 amino acids long. The CDR3 coding sequence is TGTGCCAGCAGCTCACAGGGAAATCAGCCCCAGCATTTT. Amino acids: CASSSQGNQPQHF.

The V and J genes are TRBV10-3 and TRBJ1-2, with unresolved D. The V end lost 4 bases, the J end lost 2 bases, and 8 bases lay between the germline ends. The CDR3 is 13 residues long. Per the germline V gene, CDR1 is ENHRY and CDR2 is SYGVKD. CDR3 protein: CAISGKGNYGYTF. DNA for the CDR3: TGTGCCATCAGTGGTAAAGGGAACTATGGCTACACCTTC.

The chain employs TRBV2 and TRBJ2-5; TRBD2 matches at 11 bases. The junction had 5 bases not matched to a gene; V was cut back by 5 bases and J by 0 bases. Germline V gene data show CDR1 as SNHLY and CDR2 as FYNNEI. This CDR3 is 16 amino acids long. The CDR3 DNA reads TGTGCCAGCAGTTTGAGGACTAGCGGGTACCAAGAGACCCAGTACTTC. This sequence encodes CASSLRTSGYQETQYF. The whole variable domain, filled in from reference TRBV2 and TRBJ2-5, reads EPEVTQTPSHQVTQMGQEVILRCVPISNHLYFYWYRQILGQKVEFLVSFYNNEISEKSEIFDDQFSVERPDGSNFTLKIRSTKLEDSAMYFCASSLRTSGYQETQYFGPGTRLLVL.

This CDR3 reads CASSLLGGRQASSYEQYF. Written as DNA, the CDR3 is TGTGCCAGCAGTCTCCTGGGGGGGCGGCAGGCTAGCTCCTACGAGCAGTACTTC. This chain joins TRBV28 and TRBJ2-7; D is possibly TRBD2 (7 bases). CDR3 length: 18 amino acids. Germline lookup yields CDR1 MDHEN and CDR2 SYDVKM. V dropped 5 bases and J dropped 0 bases, with 23 bases sitting between them.

V usage is TRBV7-6 and J usage is TRBJ1-1; D is uncertain. In germline, CDR1 is SGHVS, CDR2 FNYEAQ. The CDR3 runs to 14 residues. Trimming pared 1 base from V and 0 bases from J, leaving 6 bases between. CDR3 loop: CASSLVGVNTEAFF. The CDR3 coding sequence is TGTGCCAGCAGCTTAGTCGGGGTGAACACTGAAGCTTTCTTT.

This chain uses TRBV6-1 with TRBJ1-6; weak D call: TRBD1 (6 bases). CDR3 length: 14 residues. Trimming took 7 bases from V and 10 from J, leaving 17 bases between them. Germline values: CDR1 MNHNS, CDR2 SASEGT. The CDR3 DNA reads TGTGCCAGCAACGCACAGGGTTCAGGATCACCCCTCCACTTT. This codes for CASNAQGSGSPLHF.

This chain links TRBV6-5 with TRBJ1-2, with 10 bases that match TRBD1. The CDR3 is made up of 15 amino acids. J lost 4 bases, V lost 0 bases, and 2 bases had no gene match. Germline CDR1 reads MNHEY; CDR2 reads SVGAGI. CDR3 DNA sequence: TGTGCCAGCAGTTACTCGACAGGGGGCGCCTATGGCTACACCTTC. It codes for CASSYSTGGAYGYTF.

V usage is TRBV11-2 and J usage is TRBJ1-6; a possible D gene is TRBD1 (5 bases). Per the germline V gene, CDR1 is SGHAT and CDR2 is FQNNGV. V shed 3 bases and J shed 9 bases, with 15 bases lying between them. This CDR3 contains 15 residues. The CDR3 reads CASSLGPDLGSPLHF. The CDR3 coding sequence is TGTGCCAGCAGCTTGGGACCGGACCTAGGTTCACCCCTCCACTTT.

The rearrangement joins TRBV6-5 to TRBJ1-6, with TRBD1 matching over 8 bases. Per the germline V gene, CDR1 is MNHEY and CDR2 is SVGAGI. With 2 bases clipped from V and 7 bases from J, the junction kept 4 bases outside the gene matches. The CDR3 sequence is 15 residues long. The CDR3 DNA is TGTGCCAGCAGTTACGCGAGACAGGGGAATTCACCCCTCCACTTT. It specifies CASSYARQGNSPLHF.

This chain connects TRBV20-1 to TRBJ2-3; D gene ambiguous. Trimming pared 3 bases from V and 4 bases from J, leaving 8 bases between. Germline CDR1 reads DFQATT; CDR2 reads SNEGSKA (reference sequence). The CDR3 loop spans 12 amino acids. The chain's CDR3 is CSASVGADTQYF. The CDR3 DNA is TGCAGTGCTAGTGTCGGTGCAGATACGCAGTATTTT.

For the CDR3, the DNA is TGCAGTGCTAGAGGGCCCCAGACTGTCTCCTACGAGCAGTACTTC. Its translation: CSARGPQTVSYEQYF. V usage is TRBV20-1 and J usage is TRBJ2-7, with D unresolved. CDR1 is DFQATT, CDR2 SNEGSKA, per germline (reference sequence). The V end lost 1 base, the J end lost 0 bases, and 13 bases lay between the germline ends. The CDR3 is 15 amino acids.

The V gene is TRBV6-5, the J gene TRBJ1-5; D is possibly TRBD1 (5 bases). This CDR3 has 17 residues. V shed 2 bases and J shed 7 bases, with 21 bases lying between them. Germline V gene sequence: CDR1 MNHEY, CDR2 SVGAGI. Written as DNA, the CDR3 is TGTGCCAGCAGTTACCGCCGGCAGGGCATAGTTCGCCAGCCCCAGCATTTT. Its protein is CASSYRRQGIVRQPQHF.

Here the CDR3 reads CARYFRDRDGFF. CDR3 nucleotides: TGTGCCAGATACTTTCGGGACAGGGATGGGTTCTTT. The V call is TRBV7-2, the J call TRBJ1-1, with 9 bases that match TRBD1. Germline CDR1 is SGHTA and CDR2 is FQGNSA. Trimming at V came to 9 bases and at J to 14 bases, leaving 13 bases not matched to a gene. The length of the CDR3 is 12 residues.